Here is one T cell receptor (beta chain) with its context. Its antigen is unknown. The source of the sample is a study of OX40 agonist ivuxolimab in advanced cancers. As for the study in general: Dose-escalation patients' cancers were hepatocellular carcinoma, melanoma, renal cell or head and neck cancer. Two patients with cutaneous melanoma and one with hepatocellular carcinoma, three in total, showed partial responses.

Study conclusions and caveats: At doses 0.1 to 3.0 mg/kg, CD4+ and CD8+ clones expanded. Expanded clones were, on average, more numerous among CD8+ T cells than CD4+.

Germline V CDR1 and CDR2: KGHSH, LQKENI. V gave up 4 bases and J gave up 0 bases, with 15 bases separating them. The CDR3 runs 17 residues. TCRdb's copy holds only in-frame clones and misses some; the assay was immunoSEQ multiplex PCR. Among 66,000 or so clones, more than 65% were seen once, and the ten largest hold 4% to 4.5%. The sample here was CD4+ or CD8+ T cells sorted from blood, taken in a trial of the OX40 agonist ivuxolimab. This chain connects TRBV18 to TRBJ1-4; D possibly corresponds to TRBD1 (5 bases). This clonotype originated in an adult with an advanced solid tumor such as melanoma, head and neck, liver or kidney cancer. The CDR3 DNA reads TGTGCCAGCTCACAGGCCTCACAGGCTTCAACTAATGAAAAACTGTTTTTT. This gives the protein CASSQASQASTNEKLFF.